This TCR beta chain was captured by sequencing in a study of OX40 agonist ivuxolimab in advanced cancers. The method was immunoSEQ multiplex PCR; TCRdb's version includes in-frame clones alone and lacks a portion of them. Of about 12,000 clones listed, 60% to 80% are singletons. Trimming removed 5 bases from V and 7 bases from J; junction bases left unmatched: 13. CDR1 is SEHNR, CDR2 FQNEAQ, per germline (reference sequence). This CDR3 spans 17 amino acids. The sample here was CD4+ or CD8+ T cells sorted from blood, taken in a trial of the OX40 agonist ivuxolimab. This receptor was identified in an adult with an advanced solid tumor such as melanoma, head and neck, liver or kidney cancer. The rearrangement links TRBV7-9 to TRBJ2-1, with 11 bases aligning to TRBD1. As DNA, the CDR3 is TGTGCCAGCAGCCCAGTTGGCGGACAGGGGGCCGGGAATGAGCAGTTCTTC. It yields the protein CASSPVGGQGAGNEQFF. The full variable domain, in which reference TRBV7-9 and TRBJ2-1 provide the parts outside the CDR3, is DTGVSQNPRHKITKRGQNVTFRCDPISEHNRLYWYRQTLGQGPEFLTYFQNEAQLEKSRLLSDRFSAERPKGSFSTLEIQRTEQGDSAMYLCASSPVGGQGAGNEQFFGPGTRLTVL.